These 13 T cell receptor beta chains share one sample of origin, sequenced in a study of quantifying T cell responses using KT2 cells (dated 2017 in TCRdb). Describing the broader study: RNA was DNase-treated and reverse transcribed with TCR alpha and beta constant-region primers, mostly using SuperScript III.

Receptor amplification or capture employed UMI-ligation and nested PCR. The sequencer listed for this sample is Illumina MiSeq. T4 RNA ligase 1 was used to ligate a single-stranded oligonucleotide containing the Illumina SP2 sequence and a UMI to the 3' end of the cDNA. PCR1 consisted of around 4 cycles (98 degrees C 15 s, 69 degrees C 30 s, 72 degrees C 40 s), and for the beta primer an equimolar mix of RC1.1 and RC1.2 was used to cover TRBC1 and TRBC2. Starting from the raw public reads, TCRdb applied fastp trimming at Q25, assembled clones with MiXCR and retained in-frame beta chains. Here each entry gathers all rows of one CDR3 protein and keeps the most common genes and DNA. The sample table records 40,000 to 60,000 distinct CDR3 sequences; more than 9% of these occur just once. The ten largest clones take up around 9.3% of the sample. The specimen was PBMCs spiked with cells of the T cell clone KT2. The receptors here all came from a human donor.

This clonotype was picked up a small number of times. CDR3 sequence reads: CASSQPSGGETGELFF. The CDR3 coding sequence is TGTGCCAGCAGCCAACCTAGCGGGGGGGAAACCGGGGAGCTGTTTTTT. The chain links TRBV4-2 to TRBJ2-2, with TRBD2 matching over 12 bases. Germline loops: CDR1 LGHNA, CDR2 YNFKEQ. V lost 2 bases and J lost 5; bases outside the gene matches: 3. CDR3 length: 16 amino acids.

V gene TRBV5-8 combines with J gene TRBJ1-6; D possibly corresponds to TRBD1 (6 bases). The germline CDR1 and CDR2 sequences are SGHTS and YDEGEE. Trimming pared 1 base from V and 6 bases from J, leaving 11 bases between. The CDR3 contains 15 residues. CDR3 in DNA: TGTGCCAGCAGCTTGAGAGGGGGGTCTAATTCACCCCTCCACTTT. Protein sequence: CASSLRGGSNSPLHF.

This clonotype was observed at least ten times. The chain couples TRBV10-3 to TRBJ1-1; 9 bases fit TRBD1. The trim removed 6 bases at V and 11 bases at J, leaving 7 bases unmatched. Germline loops: CDR1 ENHRY, CDR2 SYGVKD. The CDR3 consists of 12 residues. The DNA of the CDR3 is TGTGCCATCAGCGGACAGGGGCCTCTTGCTTTCTTT. Its translation is CAISGQGPLAFF.

V and J are TRBV12-5 and TRBJ2-3; 7 bases align to TRBD1. J was trimmed by 6 bases and V by 5 bases; bases with no gene match: 5. The CDR3 consists of 13 residues. Per the germline V gene, CDR1 is LGHNT and CDR2 is FRNRAP. CDR3 sequence reads: CASGRTGYDTQYF. As DNA, the CDR3 is TGTGCTAGTGGTAGGACAGGATACGATACGCAGTATTTT. The full variable domain, completed using reference TRBV12-5 and TRBJ2-3, is DARVTQTPRHKVTEMGQEVTMRCQPILGHNTVFWYRQTMMQGLELLAYFRNRAPLDDSGMPKDRFSAEMPDATLATLKIQPSEPRDSAVYFCASGRTGYDTQYFGPGTRLTVL.

This clonotype was observed at least ten times. V and J are TRBV7-8 and TRBJ2-1; 10 positions agree with TRBD1. This CDR3 is built from 17 residues. Trimming took 5 bases from V and 6 from J; bases not matched to a gene: 13. The germline V gene has CDR1 SGHVS and CDR2 FQNEAQ. CDR3 DNA sequence: TGTGCCAGCAGCCCAAGGCCGGGACAGGGGTTGGGCAATGAGCAGTTCTTC. This translates into CASSPRPGQGLGNEQFF.

V usage is TRBV29-1 and J usage is TRBJ2-7; D is ambiguous. This CDR3 is built from 14 residues. V was pared by 6 bases and J by 3 bases, with 18 bases between. CDR1 and CDR2 from the germline V gene are SQVTM and ANQGSEA. CDR3 nucleotides: TGCAGCGTCCAAAGGACGGGTGGCGTCTACGAGCAGTACTTC. Its translation: CSVQRTGGVYEQYF.

This clonotype was detected only a few times. V usage is TRBV18 and J usage is TRBJ2-3; D is tentatively TRBD1 or TRBD2 (5 bases each). Germline V lookup: CDR1 KGHSH, CDR2 LQKENI. The CDR3 length is 16 residues. The V end lost 3 bases, the J end lost 2 bases, and 15 bases lay between the germline ends. Here the CDR3 DNA reads TGTGCCAGCTCACCTACCCCCGGGGCCGACACAGATACGCAGTATTTT. Amino acids: CASSPTPGADTDTQYF.

This clonotype was seen many times. The rearrangement uses TRBV7-2 and TRBJ2-1; either TRBD1 or TRBD2 may supply D (5 bases each). The CDR3 is 15 amino acids. The germline gives CDR1 SGHTA, CDR2 FQGNSA. Between the trimmed V and J ends, which lost 1 base and 6 bases, there was a span of 13 bases. CDR3 in amino acids: CASSLGGTHLNEQFF. CDR3 bases: TGTGCCAGCAGCTTAGGGGGGACCCACCTCAATGAGCAGTTCTTC.

This clonotype was seen a single time. This may be a read error, as it is one base from a much larger clone. This chain connects TRBV6-6 to TRBJ1-2, with D perhaps TRBD1 (5 bases). CDR1 and CDR2 from the germline V gene are MNHNY and SVGAGI (reference sequence). The CDR3 contains 13 residues. CDR3 coding DNA: TGTGCCAGCAATGGAAGGGGAGACTATGGCTACAACTTC. Translation: CASNGRGDYGYNF.

This chain joins TRBV12-3 or TRBV12-4 and TRBJ1-2, with TRBD1 matching over 10 bases. This CDR3 comprises 15 residues. V trimming: 5 bases; J trimming: 4 bases; junction bases outside the gene matches: 7. In DNA form, the CDR3 reads TGTGCCAGCAGTCCCGGGACAGGGGTTCGCTATGGCTACACCTTC. As protein: CASSPGTGVRYGYTF.

The chain is built from TRBV11-3 and TRBJ2-5; 10 bases fit TRBD2. Per the germline V gene, CDR1 is SGHNT and CDR2 is YENEEA. J was trimmed by 4 bases and V by 5 bases; bases with no gene match: 1. CDR3 length equals 13 residues. This chain's CDR3 is CASSRLAGETQYF. The CDR3 DNA is TGTGCCAGCAGCCGACTAGCGGGAGAGACCCAGTACTTC.

This clonotype has a count of ten or more. The V and J genes are TRBV7-3 and TRBJ2-1, with a possible D match to TRBD2 (5 bases). CDR1 is SGHTA and CDR2 is FQGTGA in the germline V gene. Trimming stripped 3 bases from V and 6 bases from J, with 9 bases between. The CDR3 runs 13 residues. The CDR3 DNA reads TGTGCCAGCAGCTTCGGACTTCTCAATGAGCAGTTCTTC. Amino acid sequence: CASSFGLLNEQFF.

The V and J genes are TRBV3-1 and TRBJ1-1; D uncertain. From germline, CDR1 is LGHDT and CDR2 YNNKEL (reference sequence). V lost 0 bases, J lost 0 bases, and 8 bases lay in between. The CDR3 extends over 15 amino acids. This CDR3 reads CASSQEPDMNTEAFF. For the CDR3, the DNA is TGTGCCAGCAGCCAAGAACCAGACATGAACACTGAAGCTTTCTTT.